Listed below are T cell receptor beta chains from one sample, sequenced in a study of blood T cell repertoires in COVID-19. This table comes from immunoSEQ multiplex PCR, and its TCRdb copy is limited to in-frame clones, with some not included. In the table there are 130,000 to 150,000 clones, approximately 83% of which are singletons. Sequencing input: peripheral blood. The receptors were gathered from a woman of 80 years or more with acute or convalescent COVID-19. Each CDR3 is given with its conserved first and last residue. Fields, in order: clone size, D gene, J gene, V gene, CDR3 protein, CDR3 DNA. A D gene is named only where the DNA matches it firmly. Clone size is given for some rows only: seen once, a few or many times, or a class if the clone is expanded.

once | TRBD2 | TRBJ2-5 | TRBV7-2 | CASSSSLAGGVGETQYF | TGTGCCAGCAGCTCCTCTCTAGCGGGGGGAGTTGGGGAGACCCAGTACTTC
NA | TRBD1 | TRBJ1-2 | TRBV2 | CARGDRGLGYTF | TGTGCCAGGGGGGACAGGGGGCTCGGCTACACCTTC
NA | TRBD1 | TRBJ1-1 | TRBV19 | CASMEGQGLNTEAFF | TGTGCCAGTATGGAAGGACAGGGCTTGAACACTGAAGCTTTCTTT
few | TRBD2 | TRBJ2-3 | TRBV4-2 | CASSQGSGGRTDTQYF | TGTGCCAGCAGCCAAGGTAGCGGGGGCCGCACAGATACGCAGTATTTT
NA | TRBD1 | TRBJ2-5 | TRBV7-9 | CASSTGQGRETQYF | TGTGCCAGCAGCACGGGACAGGGAAGAGAGACCCAGTACTTC
NA | TRBD2 | TRBJ2-3 | TRBV7-3 | CASSLLTSGGAEDTQYF | TGTGCCAGCAGCTTATTGACTAGCGGGGGGGCAGAAGATACGCAGTATTTT
NA | NA | TRBJ1-5 | TRBV2 | CASSLTADSNQPQHF | TGTGCCAGCAGTTTGACAGCAGATAGCAATCAGCCCCAGCATTTT
few | TRBD1 | TRBJ1-1 | TRBV13 | CASSFLTGLTEAFF | TGTGCCAGCAGCTTCTTGACAGGGCTGACTGAAGCTTTCTTT
NA | NA | TRBJ1-3 | TRBV13 | CASSSNPGSGNTIYF | TGTGCCAGCAGCTCCAACCCGGGCTCTGGAAACACCATATATTTT
NA | NA | TRBJ2-7 | TRBV5-1 | CASGPTSTGSYEQYF | TGCGCCAGCGGCCCTACTTCGACAGGTTCCTACGAGCAGTACTTC
NA | NA | TRBJ2-5 | TRBV2 | CASNQEGLKRETQYF | TGTGCCAGCAATCAGGAGGGGCTTAAGCGGGAGACCCAGTACTTC
NA | NA | TRBJ1-4 | TRBV7-9 | CASSFIRENEKLFF | TGTGCCAGCAGCTTCATCCGGGAAAATGAAAAACTGTTTTTT
NA | TRBD2 | TRBJ2-5 | TRBV5-1 | CASSYSTSGGAWAQYF | TGCGCCAGCAGCTATTCGACTAGCGGGGGGGCTTGGGCCCAGTACTTC
NA | TRBD1 | TRBJ2-3 | TRBV12-5 | CASGLGTVYTDTQYF | TGTGCTAGTGGTTTAGGGACAGTCTACACAGATACGCAGTATTTT
few | NA | TRBJ1-6 | TRBV5-4 | CASSLEAADNSPLHF | TGTGCCAGCAGCTTGGAAGCGGCAGACAATTCACCCCTCCACTTT
NA | TRBD1 | TRBJ2-3 | TRBV5-8 | CASSFSGGGTDTQYF | TGTGCCAGCAGCTTCTCAGGGGGCGGGACAGATACGCAGTATTTT
NA | NA | TRBJ2-3 | TRBV7-3 | CASSLRGQITDTQYF | TGTGCCAGCAGCTTAAGGGGACAAATCACAGATACGCAGTATTTT
NA | NA | TRBJ1-1 | TRBV11-3 | CASSLGGPNTEAFF | TGTGCCAGCAGCTTAGGAGGCCCGAACACTGAAGCTTTCTTT
NA | NA | TRBJ1-5 | TRBV21-1 | CASAYGTGGSNQPQHF | TGTGCCAGCGCGTACGGGACAGGGGGGAGCAATCAGCCCCAGCATTTT
NA | TRBD1 | TRBJ1-1 | TRBV6-2/TRBV6-3 | CASSRAGTGNTEAFF | TGTGCCAGCAGCCGAGCCGGGACAGGGAACACTGAAGCTTTCTTT
NA | NA | TRBJ2-7 | TRBV7-3 | CASSLGGAGDYEQYF | TGTGCCAGCAGCTTAGGGGGGGCAGGCGACTACGAGCAGTACTTC
NA | TRBD1 | TRBJ1-5 | TRBV19 | CASRVADRGQPQHF | TGTGCCAGTAGGGTGGCTGACAGGGGGCAGCCCCAGCATTTT
NA | TRBD2 | TRBJ2-3 | TRBV30 | CAWGTSGGWGLDTQYF | TGTGCCTGGGGGACTAGCGGGGGTTGGGGATTAGATACGCAGTATTTT
few | TRBD1 | TRBJ1-1 | TRBV4-1 | CASSRWTGDVNTEAFF | TGCGCCAGCAGCAGATGGACAGGGGATGTGAACACTGAAGCTTTCTTT
few | NA | TRBJ2-7 | TRBV11-3 | CASSPLPGANYEQYF | TGTGCCAGCAGCCCCCTGCCAGGCGCAAACTACGAGCAGTACTTC
NA | NA | TRBJ2-3 | TRBV29-1 | CSVVAIASTDTQYF | TGCAGCGTTGTTGCCATAGCGAGCACAGATACGCAGTATTTT
few | NA | TRBJ1-2 | TRBV19 | CASSPRGVAWGYTF | TGTGCCAGTAGTCCACGCGGGGTAGCATGGGGCTACACCTTC
NA | TRBD1 | TRBJ1-5 | TRBV19 | CASSGVVWDRGLQSNQPQHF | TGTGCCAGTAGTGGGGTCGTATGGGACAGGGGTCTTCAAAGCAATCAGCCCCAGCATTTT
NA | NA | TRBJ2-1 | TRBV25-1 | CASSEYQGTYNEQFF | TGTGCCAGCAGTGAATATCAGGGGACCTACAATGAGCAGTTCTTC
NA | TRBD1 | TRBJ2-2 | TRBV6-2/TRBV6-3 | CASSLQGDTGELFF | TGTGCCAGCAGCCTTCAGGGGGACACCGGGGAGCTGTTTTTT
NA | TRBD1 | TRBJ1-1 | TRBV19 | CASSIRGDSRNTEAFF | TGTGCCAGTAGTATTCGTGGGGACAGTAGGAACACTGAAGCTTTCTTT
NA | NA | TRBJ1-2 | TRBV7-2 | CASSLVWPGGYTF | TGTGCCAGCAGCTTAGTATGGCCCGGGGGCTACACCTTC
NA | TRBD1 | TRBJ1-3 | TRBV6-5 | CASTTGDSSGNTIYF | TGTGCCAGCACGACAGGGGACTCCTCTGGAAACACCATATATTTT
once | TRBD2 | TRBJ2-4 | TRBV3-1/TRBV3-2 | CASRKSSGGAGGKNIQYF | TGTGCCAGCAGGAAGTCTAGCGGGGGGGCCGGGGGCAAAAACATTCAGTACTTC
NA | NA | TRBJ1-1 | TRBV29-1 | CSVNGQMNTEAFF | TGCAGCGTAAATGGACAAATGAACACTGAAGCTTTCTTT
NA | TRBD1 | TRBJ1-1 | TRBV5-4 | CASSRQGLSTEAFF | TGTGCCAGCAGCCGACAGGGCCTAAGCACTGAAGCTTTCTTT
NA | NA | TRBJ1-4 | TRBV12-5 | CAGGIPRAPKLNEKLFF | TGTGCTGGGGGGATCCCCAGGGCCCCCAAGCTTAATGAAAAACTGTTTTTT
NA | TRBD2 | TRBJ2-1 | TRBV20-1 | CSASAPRGGPNEQFF | TGCAGTGCTAGTGCCCCCCGGGGGGGGCCCAATGAGCAGTTCTTC
NA | TRBD1 | TRBJ1-2 | TRBV19 | CASSKEQGALSYGYTF | TGTGCCAGTAGTAAGGAGCAGGGGGCTTTGAGCTATGGCTACACCTTC
once | TRBD2 | TRBJ2-1 | TRBV4-3 | CASSQDWGLAGGRNNNEQFF | TGCGCCAGCAGCCAAGATTGGGGACTAGCGGGGGGCCGAAACAACAATGAGCAGTTCTTC
NA | TRBD1 | TRBJ1-5 | TRBV19 | CASTPPRTGVNQPQHF | TGTGCCAGTACCCCACCGCGGACAGGGGTCAATCAGCCCCAGCATTTT
NA | NA | TRBJ1-2 | TRBV2 | CASIGQNANYGYTF | TGTGCCAGCATCGGACAGAACGCTAACTATGGCTACACCTTC
NA | NA | TRBJ2-3 | TRBV7-3 | CASSLGRGLKADTQYF | TGTGCCAGCAGCTTAGGGCGGGGACTCAAAGCGGATACGCAGTATTTT
NA | TRBD1 | TRBJ2-3 | TRBV7-2 | CASSLDRGITDTQYF | TGTGCCAGCAGCTTGGACAGGGGAATTACAGATACGCAGTATTTT
NA | TRBD1 | TRBJ1-5 | TRBV7-9 | CASSPPGQGSQPQHF | TGTGCCAGCAGCCCCCCGGGACAGGGTAGTCAGCCCCAGCATTTT
NA | NA | TRBJ1-2 | TRBV4-3 | CASSQGLPVNYGYTF | TGCGCCAGCAGCCAGGGACTTCCCGTTAACTATGGCTACACCTTC
NA | TRBD1 | TRBJ1-5 | TRBV12-3/TRBV12-4 | CASRGTESQPQHF | TGTGCCAGCAGGGGGACAGAGAGTCAGCCCCAGCATTTT
NA | NA | TRBJ2-4 | TRBV9 | CASSVNPGNIQYF | TGTGCCAGCAGCGTAAATCCAGGTAACATTCAGTACTTC
few | TRBD1 | TRBJ1-6 | TRBV10-3 | CAISPGTGARISPLHF | TGTGCCATCAGTCCCGGGACAGGGGCCCGTATCTCACCCCTCCACTTT
NA | TRBD1 | TRBJ2-1 | TRBV19 | CASSTFSGTGKQFF | TGTGCCAGTAGTACATTTTCCGGGACAGGAAAGCAGTTCTTC
NA | NA | TRBJ1-3 | TRBV2 | CASSSGFSGNTIYF | TGTGCCAGCAGTTCGGGATTCTCTGGAAACACCATATATTTT
NA | TRBD2 | TRBJ2-5 | TRBV24-1 | CATSDSSASGGPQETQYF | TGTGCCACCAGTGATTCCTCCGCTAGCGGGGGACCTCAAGAGACCCAGTACTTC
NA | NA | TRBJ1-2 | TRBV6-1 | CASSEGFSDGYTF | TGTGCCAGCAGTGAAGGATTTTCGGATGGCTACACCTTC
once | NA | TRBJ1-1 | TRBV9 | CASSGNTYTEAFF | TGTGCCAGCAGCGGTAACACGTACACTGAAGCTTTCTTT